This T cell receptor (beta chain) is drawn from a study of blood T cell repertoires in COVID-19. Study-wide context: Researchers got acute and convalescent COVID-19 samples from the United States, Italy and Spain. T cells, B-cell-depleted T cells, or PBMCs provided the cDNA or gDNA that served as material.

In the source study's methods: Reference gene primer amplification gave nucleated cell count estimates. Profiled with immunoSEQ multiplex PCR; TCRdb holds only in-frame clones, not every one. Clone size and the V and J calls come from that table; the DNA yielded D and trimming. The sample has 220,000 or so clones; 75% to 85% are singletons. Followed longitudinally, the Seattle patients had been enrolled during active infection. The CDR3 is 17 amino acids. CDR1 is LGHNA and CDR2 is YSLEER in the germline V gene. Germline trimming cut 1 base from V and 2 bases from J; bases unmatched to any gene: 9. Specimen: peripheral blood. This receptor was taken from a woman of 80 years or more with COVID-19, enrolled during active disease. This sequence joins TRBV4-3 and TRBJ2-7; TRBD2 aligns across 9 bases. CDR3 in amino acids: CASSQVAGGGETYEQYF. Written as DNA, the CDR3 is TGCGCCAGCAGCCAAGTCGCGGGCGGGGGGGAAACCTACGAGCAGTACTTC.